These 12 T cell receptor beta chains share one sample of origin, sequenced in a study of technical replicates of blood from four donors. Generated by immunoSEQ multiplex PCR, the TCRdb table keeps only in-frame clones and is missing some. The repertoire holds tens of thousands of clones, roughly 96% seen once, with 0.3% to 0.35% in the top ten. The specimen was T cells isolated from PBMCs. These receptors all stem from a human donor in good health.

The CDR3 nucleotides are TGTGCCAGCAGTTACTTCTCGAGACAGGGGTTAGGTACGCAGTATTTT. Protein: CASSYFSRQGLGTQYF. The chain uses TRBV6-5 and TRBJ2-3; 8 bases match TRBD1. Trimming took 1 base from V and 8 from J; bases not matched to a gene: 11. Germline V gene data show CDR1 as MNHEY and CDR2 as SVGAGI. This CDR3 comprises 16 residues.

The chain links TRBV5-4 to TRBJ2-1; a weak D match, TRBD1 (6 bases). V was shortened by 0 bases and J by 9 bases, with 10 bases between the two germline ends. The CDR3 is 13 residues long. The V gene's germline CDR1 is SGHNT and CDR2 YYREEE (reference sequence). The CDR3, as DNA: TGTGCCAGCAGCTTGGACAGGGCGGGTGAGCAGTTCTTC. It yields the protein CASSLDRAGEQFF. Full variable domain (missing parts from reference TRBV5-4 and TRBJ2-1): ETGVTQSPTHLIKTRGQQVTLRCSSQSGHNTVSWYQQALGQGPQFIFQYYREEENGRGNFPPRFSGLQFPNYSSELNVNALELDDSALYLCASSLDRAGEQFFGPGTRLTVL.

The CDR3 region is CASGLNRGLTGNEQFF. The CDR3 DNA sequence: TGTGCTAGTGGTTTAAACAGGGGCTTGACAGGCAATGAGCAGTTCTTC. The gene calls are TRBV12-5 and TRBJ2-1; TRBD1 matches 7 bases. The trim removed 3 bases at V and 6 bases at J, leaving 11 bases unmatched. Germline V lookup: CDR1 LGHNT, CDR2 FRNRAP. The CDR3 sequence is 16 residues long.

The CDR3 DNA sequence: TGTGCCAGCAGCTTAGAGCTAGCGAACGCCTACGAGCAGTACTTC. It encodes CASSLELANAYEQYF. The chain uses TRBV7-6 and TRBJ2-7; TRBD2 is a possible D gene (6 bases). CDR1 and CDR2 from the germline V gene are SGHVS and FNYEAQ. This CDR3 contains 15 residues. V lost 1 base and J lost 2, with 12 bases in between.

This chain uses TRBV28 with TRBJ2-6; 9 bases are a match to TRBD1. The ends lost 7 bases at V and 2 bases at J; junction bases unmatched: 6. The germline gives CDR1 MDHEN, CDR2 SYDVKM. The CDR3 sequence is 16 residues long. The CDR3: CASKRQGGTGANVLTF. As DNA, the CDR3 is TGTGCCAGCAAAAGACAGGGGGGTACTGGGGCCAACGTCCTGACTTTC.

V is TRBV6-1 and J is TRBJ2-2; D might be TRBD1 (6 bases). V lost 6 bases to trimming and J lost 4 bases, with 12 bases between them. The germline gives CDR1 MNHNS, CDR2 SASEGT. The CDR3 consists of 14 residues. DNA for the CDR3: TGTGCCAGCAGCCTGGACAGCCCCACCGGGGAGCTGTTTTTT. Translating it yields CASSLDSPTGELFF.

This clone is a singleton in its sample. This chain links TRBV7-9 with TRBJ2-3; 7 nucleotides align to TRBD2. The CDR3 consists of 15 residues. Trimming cost V 3 bases and J 4 bases; bases outside gene matches: 7. Germline CDR1 SEHNR, CDR2 FQNEAQ (reference sequence). CDR3 protein: CASSFHAGVADTQYF. CDR3 nucleotides: TGTGCCAGCAGCTTTCATGCGGGAGTGGCAGATACGCAGTATTTT.

This chain links TRBV28 with TRBJ2-2; D is perhaps TRBD2 (6 bases). From germline, CDR1 is MDHEN and CDR2 SYDVKM. The CDR3 is 14 residues long. The V and J ends lost 2 bases and 6 bases respectively, with 10 bases between them. The CDR3 sequence is CASSLPRRAGELFF. CDR3 in DNA: TGTGCCAGCAGTTTACCCAGGAGGGCCGGGGAGCTGTTTTTT.

The rearrangement links TRBV21-1 to TRBJ1-5; TRBD1 is the table's D call and was not checked against the DNA. TRBV21-1 is listed as a pseudogene. The CDR3 totals 17 residues. The CDR3 protein is CASKPNRTGGVHQPQHF. CDR3 bases: TGTGCCAGCAAACCAAATAGGACAGGGGGAGTTCATCAGCCCCAGCATTTT.

This sequence joins TRBV19 and TRBJ2-7; D is unresolved. Trimming stripped 5 bases from V and 2 bases from J, with 10 bases between. CDR1 and CDR2 from the germline V gene are LNHDA and SQIVND (reference sequence). This CDR3 has 13 amino acids. DNA for the CDR3: TGTGCCAGTAGTTTGCGGCCAGCCTACGAGCAGTACTTC. It specifies CASSLRPAYEQYF.

This clone was seen only once. This chain links TRBV9 with TRBJ2-7, with 14 nucleotides matching TRBD2. V lost 4 bases and J lost 5; bases outside the gene matches: 2. Germline-derived CDR1 and CDR2 are SGDLS and YYNGEE. This CDR3 region has 14 residues. The CDR3 coding sequence is TGTGCCAGCAGCCGGGGACTAGCGGGAGACGAGCAGTACTTC. Encoded protein: CASSRGLAGDEQYF. The full variable domain, in which reference TRBV9 and TRBJ2-7 provide the parts outside the CDR3, is DSGVTQTPKHLITATGQRVTLRCSPRSGDLSVYWYQQSLDQGLQFLIQYYNGEERAKGNILERFSAQQFPDLHSELNLSSLELGDSALYFCASSRGLAGDEQYFGPGTRLTVT.

The chain has TRBV7-2 and TRBJ2-7; D gene unclear. The CDR3 spans 12 residues. V lost 1 base, J lost 7 bases, and 8 bases lay in between. Germline V gene sequence: CDR1 SGHTA, CDR2 FQGNSA. The CDR3 protein is CASSLGSREQYF. CDR3 sequence (DNA): TGTGCCAGCAGCTTAGGGTCGCGGGAGCAGTACTTC.